This T cell receptor (beta chain) was obtained from a study of blood T cell repertoires in COVID-19 (dated by TCRdb to 2018 to 2021). In the study overall: The collaborator samples originated in the United States, Italy and Spain and spanned the acute and convalescent phases of COVID-19. HLA class I and class II types, where available, came from metadata supplied by the sample provider rather than from assay-based typing. The samples were drawn from the first 160 participants of the ongoing ImmuneRACE study and from 950 to 1,500 subjects provided by 6 global collaborators. Deeply sampled blood TCRbeta repertoires from subjects exposed to, actively infected with, or recovered from COVID-19 were included in the dataset. The prospective study material was composed of cDNA or gDNA derived from T cells, B-cell-depleted T cells, or PBMCs. Sample metadata almost always included a de-identified subject ID, COVID-19 status, age in years and sex. The repertoires were released in a freely available public database intended as a resource for research on the immune response to SARS-CoV-2. Summary of the overall study and its limitations: Clinical and demographic metadata were provided uncurated, with the amount varying by source and participant.

The germline V gene supplies CDR1 MNHEY and CDR2 SVGAGI. V was cut back by 5 bases and J by 8 bases, leaving a gap of 9 bases between them. The CDR3, cysteine through phenylalanine, is 11 amino acids long. The read is trimmed to its CDR3 DNA, 33 bases read in frame from base 1. The immunoSEQ Assay, a bias-controlled multiplex PCR, was used to amplify TCRbeta CDR3 regions from genomic DNA. On the study's bioinformatics: The number of nucleated cells in each sample was estimated from the amplification of reference gene primers within the assay. Sequence reads were collapsed and filtered to measure the absolute abundance of every unique TCRbeta CDR3 rearrangement. Productive Simpson clonality was computed per sample as the square root of Simpson's diversity index over productive rearrangements. TCRdb obtained this table from immuneACCESS and retained in-frame rearrangements with V and J assigned. These tables miss some clones; where compared with another copy, unresolved V genes account for less than half of the shortfall, and the remainder is unexplained. The DNA was the basis for D and trimming; V, J and clone size are from that table. Present in this sample are fewer than 400,000 clones, about 85% of which were seen just once. The top ten clonotypes cover around 3.4% of the sample.

Regarding this clone: The antigen it recognizes is unknown. Base quality data are lacking; no much larger clone is found one base away.

The collaborating institutions used their own protocols to collect whole blood in K2EDTA tubes. For TCRbeta analysis, collaborators shipped samples as frozen whole blood, isolated PBMCs, or DNA extracted from either of those sample types. The sequence was collected from a woman in her late teens or twenties with acute or convalescent COVID-19. The sample comprised peripheral blood. The rearrangement joined TRBV6-5 to TRBJ1-1, with a tentative D gene TRBD1 over 6 matching bases. The CDR3 region has the sequence CASSRQEEAFF. The sequenced DNA is TGTGCCAGCAGTCGACAGGAGGAAGCTTTCTTT.